This entry concerns a single T cell receptor (beta chain). The antigen remains undetermined. Both 60 Vbeta primers and 13 Jbeta primers went into the PCR. Sequencing was performed with immunoSEQ multiplex PCR; in TCRdb, only in-frame clones are kept and a portion is missing. The sample records tens of thousands of clones, roughly 79% being singletons. Healthy bone marrow donors made up the cohort. This sample was included in a study of cytomegalovirus exposure and HLA in healthy donors. Regarding the study as a whole: Some TCR beta chains (164 of them) were listed as cytomegalovirus-associated. For cytomegalovirus status, the classifier reportedly gave diagnoses with high specificity and sensitivity. Reportedly, HLA-A and HLA-B alleles of most subjects were accurately predicted from TCR beta.

V was clipped by 4 bases and J by 1 base, with 7 bases between them. This CDR3 contains 13 residues. In germline, CDR1 is SGHTA, CDR2 FQGTGA. The material sequenced was PBMCs. J is TRBJ1-1 and V is TRBV7-3; D is uncertain. The clonotype was recovered from a man aged 30-40 years in good health and CMV-seronegative. This CDR3 is CASSSGANTEAFF. The CDR3, as DNA: TGTGCCAGCAGCTCCGGAGCGAACACTGAAGCTTTCTTT.